The 20 T cell receptor beta chains given below trace back to one sample, sequenced in a study of blood T cells in healthy people across ages. Using a J-beta primer mix together with a sample-barcoded 5' primer, a second PCR was run for roughly 6 to 12 cycles. In TCRdb, the 5' RACE reads were re-called with MiXCR into one record per CDR3 protein. The sample carries approximately 820,000 distinct CDR3 sequences, around 45% recorded once. Source material: blood. The origin of the receptors is a man between 60 and 75 years old in good health.

This clonotype turned up a few times. The chain employs TRBV14 and TRBJ2-7; D possibly corresponds to TRBD1 (5 bases). V lost 0 bases and J 7 bases, leaving 16 bases between the germline ends. CDR1 and CDR2 from the germline V gene are SGHDN and FVKESK. The CDR3 has 15 amino acids. The CDR3 region is CASSQELDRPKEQYF. In DNA, the CDR3 is TGTGCCAGCAGCCAAGAACTCGACAGACCGAAGGAGCAGTACTTC.

This clonotype was recorded a few times. This chain uses TRBV20-1 with TRBJ1-1, with D unclear. Between the trimmed V and J ends, which lost 0 bases and 9 bases, there was a span of 8 bases. This CDR3 region has 11 residues. The germline V gene has CDR1 DFQATT and CDR2 SNEGSKA (reference sequence). The CDR3 sequence: CSARDGVKAFF. The CDR3 nucleotides are TGCAGTGCTAGAGATGGGGTAAAAGCTTTCTTT.

The chain is built from TRBV7-8 and TRBJ2-5, with D possibly called TRBD1 or TRBD2 (6 bases each). This CDR3 region has 15 residues. Germline CDR1 is SGHVS and CDR2 is FQNEAQ. Trimming took off 2 bases at V and 2 bases at J, with 12 bases between the two ends. The CDR3 coding sequence is TGTGCCAGCAGCTTATGGGGGGCCCTTCAAGAGACCCAGTACTTC. It encodes CASSLWGALQETQYF.

A few counts support this clonotype. Here the CDR3 reads CASSFNRGPRETQYF. CDR3 bases: TGTGCCAGCAGTTTTAACAGGGGGCCGAGGGAGACCCAGTACTTC. The chain carries TRBV28 and TRBJ2-5; 9 bases match TRBD1. The CDR3 is made up of 15 amino acids. V lost 3 bases to trimming and J lost 5 bases; unmatched junction nucleotides: 7. From germline, CDR1 is MDHEN and CDR2 SYDVKM.

The chain has TRBV27 and TRBJ2-3, with D perhaps TRBD1 or TRBD2 (5 bases each). CDR1 and CDR2 from the germline V gene are MNHEY and SMNVEV (reference sequence). The germline V and J ends were trimmed by 0 bases and 3 bases, with 13 bases remaining between them. The CDR3 runs to 16 residues. This CDR3 reads CASSLSAWGGTDTQYF. The CDR3 nucleotides read TGTGCCAGCAGTTTATCGGCATGGGGCGGGACAGATACGCAGTATTTT.

Only a few counts were recorded for this clonotype. The chain has TRBV2 and TRBJ2-3, with D unresolved. This CDR3 is 11 amino acids long. CDR1 is SNHLY and CDR2 is FYNNEI in the germline V gene. V was clipped by 1 base and J by 5 bases, with 1 base between them. The CDR3 DNA reads TGTGCCAGCAGTGAAGTAGATACGCAGTATTTT. Its translation: CASSEVDTQYF.

This clonotype came up a few times. The chain carries TRBV2 and TRBJ2-7; tentative D call: TRBD1 (6 bases). There are 15 residues in the CDR3. V was cut by 6 bases and J by 0 bases, with 15 bases left in between. Germline values: CDR1 SNHLY, CDR2 FYNNEI. The CDR3 spells CASSAGTTSSYEQYF. CDR3 coding DNA: TGTGCCAGCAGCGCCGGGACAACTAGCTCCTACGAGCAGTACTTC.

The chain joins TRBV7-2 to TRBJ1-2; 7 bases fit TRBD1. Germline CDR1 reads SGHTA; CDR2 reads FQGNSA. The CDR3 totals 16 residues. Germline trimming cut 2 bases from V and 3 bases from J; bases unmatched to any gene: 9. In nucleotides, the CDR3 is TGTGCCAGCAGCTTAAGCTTCGGACAGGCCTACTATGGCTACACCTTC. Translated: CASSLSFGQAYYGYTF.

This clonotype was counted between two and nine times. CDR3 DNA: TGCGCCAGCAGCTTGGACGTCGGTGATGCCTACAATGAGCAGTACTTC. Its protein is CASSLDVGDAYNEQYF. This chain joins TRBV5-1 and TRBJ2-1; D not resolved. Judging by the DNA end, TRBJ2-7 fits better; the J call may be wrong. This CDR3 has 16 residues. CDR1 and CDR2 from the germline V gene are SGHRS and YFSETQ.

This clonotype showed up just a few times. This sequence joins TRBV27 and TRBJ1-4; a possible D gene is TRBD1 (6 bases). Deletions cut 3 bases from V and 6 bases from J, with 17 bases between. Germline CDR1 and CDR2: MNHEY and SMNVEV (reference sequence). The CDR3 sequence is 16 residues long. The CDR3 DNA reads as TGTGCCAGCAGTTTCCTCAGGCAGGGGATGGATGAAAAACTGTTTTTT. This sequence encodes CASSFLRQGMDEKLFF. Full variable domain (missing parts from reference TRBV27 and TRBJ1-4): EAQVTQNPRYLITVTGKKLTVTCSQNMNHEYMSWYRQDPGLGLRQIYYSMNVEVTDKGDVPEGYKVSRKEKRNFPLILESPSPNQTSLYFCASSFLRQGMDEKLFFGSGTQLSVL.

The CDR3 here is CASSLFSGINQPQHF. The CDR3 nucleotides are TGTGCCAGCAGCTTATTTTCAGGGATCAATCAGCCCCAGCATTTT. The chain carries TRBV7-6 and TRBJ1-5; the D gene is possibly TRBD1 (5 bases). The CDR3 extends over 15 amino acids. Germline assignment: CDR1 SGHVS and CDR2 FNYEAQ. V was pared by 2 bases and J by 3 bases, with 11 bases between.

The table lists this clonotype with many counts. The chain recombines TRBV6-1 with TRBJ1-2; D gene ambiguous. From germline, CDR1 is MNHNS and CDR2 SASEGT. V gave up 2 bases and J gave up 3 bases, with 10 bases separating them. CDR3 length equals 14 residues. The CDR3 DNA follows: TGTGCCAGCAGTGAATTCCGGGCCCACTATGGCTACACCTTC. It yields the protein CASSEFRAHYGYTF.

This clonotype occurred a few times. This chain joins TRBV5-1 and TRBJ2-1; D gene uncertain. This CDR3 contains 17 residues. The V gene lost 0 bases and the J gene lost 0 bases, with 13 bases spanning the gap. The germline gives CDR1 SGHRS, CDR2 YFSETQ. This CDR3 reads CASSLAGRSSSYNEQFF. CDR3 nucleotide sequence: TGCGCCAGCAGCTTGGCAGGCAGGTCCAGCTCCTACAATGAGCAGTTCTTC.

V usage is TRBV20-1 and J usage is TRBJ2-6; D ambiguous. V gave up 5 bases and J gave up 2 bases, with 7 bases separating them. From germline, CDR1 is DFQATT and CDR2 SNEGSKA (reference sequence). The CDR3 is made up of 13 amino acids. Written as DNA, the CDR3 is TGCAGTGCTTCGGTGACTGGGGCCAACGTCCTGACTTTC. It specifies CSASVTGANVLTF.

This clonotype was counted only a few times. The V and J genes are TRBV5-1 and TRBJ2-5; 10 bases line up with TRBD2. After removal of 2 bases from V and 1 base from J, the junction contained 2 bases not matched to a gene. Germline assignment: CDR1 SGHRS and CDR2 YFSETQ. CDR3 size: 15 residues. This chain's CDR3 is CASSLPSGGQETQYF. For the CDR3, the DNA is TGCGCCAGCAGCTTACCTAGCGGGGGCCAAGAGACCCAGTACTTC.

The V and J genes are TRBV30 and TRBJ2-6; 7 bases map to TRBD1. Trimming removed 3 bases from V and 1 base from J; junction bases left unmatched: 3. The length of the CDR3 is 15 residues. Germline CDR1 GTSNPN, CDR2 SVGIG (reference sequence). CDR3 residues: CAWSKGASGANVLTF. As DNA, the CDR3 is TGTGCCTGGAGCAAGGGGGCGTCTGGGGCCAACGTCCTGACTTTC.

This chain joins TRBV29-1 and TRBJ2-7, with 8 bases matching TRBD1. V was clipped by 5 bases and J by 0 bases; unmatched bases: 9. This CDR3 is built from 15 residues. Germline CDR1 and CDR2: SQVTM and ANQGSEA. In DNA form, the CDR3 reads TGCAGCGTTCTAGGCCGGACAGGGACCTCCTACGAGCAGTACTTC. Translated, it gives CSVLGRTGTSYEQYF.

The chain employs TRBV10-1 and TRBJ2-7; tentatively, D is TRBD2 (6 bases). In germline, CDR1 is WNHNN, CDR2 SYGVQD (reference sequence). CDR3 length equals 15 residues. Trimming pared 0 bases from V and 4 bases from J, leaving 13 bases between. The CDR3 here is CASSESIPGRYEQYF. CDR3 nucleotides: TGCGCCAGCAGTGAGTCGATTCCGGGGAGGTACGAGCAGTACTTC.

In this sample, this clonotype turned up a few times. V gene TRBV20-1 combines with J gene TRBJ1-6; TRBD1 matches 12 bases. Germline-derived CDR1 and CDR2 are DFQATT and SNEGSKA (reference sequence). The CDR3 is 14 residues long. The V segment lost 6 bases and the J segment 11 bases; nucleotides outside the gene matches: 8. The CDR3 loop is CSAGQGASSTPLHF. For the CDR3, the DNA is TGCAGTGCGGGACAGGGGGCTTCATCGACACCCCTCCACTTT.

CDR3 DNA: TGTGCCAGCAGCTTAGGCTCCGGGACAGCCACCTTC. Amino acids: CASSLGSGTATF. The chain employs TRBV7-2 and TRBJ1-2, with 7 bases aligning to TRBD1. The CDR3 contains 12 residues. Germline trimming cut 1 base from V and 13 bases from J; bases unmatched to any gene: 6. Germline values: CDR1 SGHTA, CDR2 FQGNSA.